This TCR beta chain is drawn from a study of human T cells and chemical hapten exposure. V lost 9 bases, J lost 0 bases, and 12 bases lay in between. The CDR3 runs to 14 residues. This clonotype has a count of ten or more. MiXCR was run by TCRdb on the RACE reads, yielding one entry per CDR3 protein. The repertoire holds some 110,000 distinct CDR3 sequences, with around 10% as singletons. Time point: patch test 1, 2 weeks after DPC sensitization. As to treatment: therapeutic diphenylcyclopropenone sensitization with weekly scalp DPC. V is TRBV12-3 or TRBV12-4 and J is TRBJ1-3; D ambiguous. Sample: whole blood, taken in connection with sensitization to the hapten diphenylcyclopropenone (DPC). The clonotype originates from a woman aged 45-65 years with alopecia areata. Some clones in this sample may be carry-over from other donors' samples. The CDR3 protein is CASMGRNSGNTIYF. The CDR3 nucleotides are TGTGCCAGTATGGGCCGGAACTCTGGAAACACCATATATTTT.